This TCR beta chain was captured in a study of shared clonotypes between healthy human individuals. Profiling relied on immunoSEQ multiplex PCR, and the TCRdb table lists in-frame clones only, not all of them. The sample lists 2.5 million or so clones; more than 90% were seen once. V shed 2 bases and J shed 8 bases, with 16 bases lying between them. The germline gives CDR1 SGHDT, CDR2 YYEEEE. The CDR3 has 14 residues. The clonotype was recovered from a man between 18 and 29 years old in good health. Source material: naive CD4+ T cells sorted from blood. The subset is: CD45RA+ positively selected. The chain is built from TRBV5-6 and TRBJ1-2; D unresolved. CDR3: CASSFSVGVKGYTF. The CDR3 DNA sequence: TGTGCCAGCAGCTTTTCAGTTGGGGTGAAAGGCTACACCTTC.